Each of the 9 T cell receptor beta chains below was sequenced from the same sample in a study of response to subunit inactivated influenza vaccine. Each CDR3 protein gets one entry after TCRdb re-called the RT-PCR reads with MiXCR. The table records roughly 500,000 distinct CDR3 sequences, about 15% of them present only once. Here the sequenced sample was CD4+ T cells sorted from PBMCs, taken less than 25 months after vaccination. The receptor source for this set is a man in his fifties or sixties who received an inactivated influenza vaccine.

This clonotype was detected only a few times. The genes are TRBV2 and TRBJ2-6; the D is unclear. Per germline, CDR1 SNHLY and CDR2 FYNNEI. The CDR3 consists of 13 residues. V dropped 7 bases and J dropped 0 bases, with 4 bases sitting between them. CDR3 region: CASKSSGANVLTF. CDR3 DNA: TGTGCCAGCAAAAGCTCTGGGGCCAACGTCCTGACTTTC.

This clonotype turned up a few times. CDR3: CASSQGTGAGNTIYF. As DNA, the CDR3 is TGTGCCAGCAGCCAAGGGACAGGGGCTGGAAACACCATATATTTT. The rearrangement joins TRBV3-1 to TRBJ1-3; the match to TRBD1 covers 9 bases. The CDR3 has 15 amino acids. Germline V lookup: CDR1 LGHDT, CDR2 YNNKEL (reference sequence). With V trimmed by 1 base and J by 2 bases, 0 bases remained unmatched.

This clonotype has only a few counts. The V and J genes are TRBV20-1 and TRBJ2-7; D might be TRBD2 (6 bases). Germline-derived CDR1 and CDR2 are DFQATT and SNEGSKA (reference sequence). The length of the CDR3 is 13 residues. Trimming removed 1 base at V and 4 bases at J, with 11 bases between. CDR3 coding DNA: TGCAGTGCTAGAGTCCCAGGGAGGTACGAGCAGTACTTC. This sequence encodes CSARVPGRYEQYF.

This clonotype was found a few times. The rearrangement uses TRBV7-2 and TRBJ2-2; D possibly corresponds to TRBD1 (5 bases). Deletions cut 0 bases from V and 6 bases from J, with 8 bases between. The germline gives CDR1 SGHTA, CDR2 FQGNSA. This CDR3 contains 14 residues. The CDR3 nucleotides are TGTGCCAGCAGCTTAGCCCAGGGTTCCGGGGAGCTGTTTTTT. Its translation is CASSLAQGSGELFF.

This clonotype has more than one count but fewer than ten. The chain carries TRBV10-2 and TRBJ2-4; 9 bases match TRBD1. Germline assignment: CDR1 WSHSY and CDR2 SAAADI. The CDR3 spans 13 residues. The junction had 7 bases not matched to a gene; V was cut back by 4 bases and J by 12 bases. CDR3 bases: TGCGCCAGCAGTGCTGTAGGACAGGGGAGTCAGTACTTC. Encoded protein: CASSAVGQGSQYF.

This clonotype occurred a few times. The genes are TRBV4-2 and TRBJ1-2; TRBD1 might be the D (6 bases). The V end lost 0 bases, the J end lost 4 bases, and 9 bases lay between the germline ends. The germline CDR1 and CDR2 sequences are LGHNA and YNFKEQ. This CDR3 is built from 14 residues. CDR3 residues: CASSQDGQFYGYTF. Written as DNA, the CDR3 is TGTGCCAGCAGCCAAGACGGACAGTTCTATGGCTACACCTTC.

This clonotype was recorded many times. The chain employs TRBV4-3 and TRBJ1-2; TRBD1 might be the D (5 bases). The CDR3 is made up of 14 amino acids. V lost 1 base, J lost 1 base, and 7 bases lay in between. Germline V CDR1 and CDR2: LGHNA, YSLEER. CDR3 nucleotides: TGCGCCAGCAGCCAAGGACAGAGTAACTATGGCTACACCTTC. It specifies CASSQGQSNYGYTF.

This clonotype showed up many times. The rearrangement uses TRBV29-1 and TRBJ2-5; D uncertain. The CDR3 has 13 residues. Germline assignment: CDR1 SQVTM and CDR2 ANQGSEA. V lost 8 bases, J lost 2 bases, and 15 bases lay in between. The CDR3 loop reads CSSPGPEQETQYF. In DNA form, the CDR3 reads TGCAGCTCCCCCGGTCCAGAACAAGAGACCCAGTACTTC.

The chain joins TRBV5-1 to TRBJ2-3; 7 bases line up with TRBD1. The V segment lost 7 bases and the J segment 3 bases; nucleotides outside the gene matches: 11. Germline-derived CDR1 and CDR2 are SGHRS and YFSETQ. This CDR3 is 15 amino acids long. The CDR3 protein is CASATGDGPTDTQYF. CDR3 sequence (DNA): TGCGCCAGCGCAACAGGGGACGGGCCGACAGATACGCAGTATTTT.